This is a list of T cell receptor beta chains from one sample in a study of cytomegalovirus exposure and HLA in healthy donors. TCRdb's copy holds only in-frame clones and misses some; the assay was immunoSEQ multiplex PCR. In the table there are 200,000 to 250,000 clones, around 86% of which are singletons. The specimen sequenced was PBMCs. Receptors originate from a woman between 50 and 59 years old in good health and CMV-seropositive. CDR3s leave out the opening cysteine and the closing phenylalanine or tryptophan. Fields, in order: V gene, J gene, CDR3 protein.

v_gene: TRBV5-1; j_gene: TRBJ2-2; CDR3aa: ASSLVSGVDTGELF
v_gene: TRBV7-3; j_gene: TRBJ2-1; CDR3aa: ASSRHRGGNKYNEQF
v_gene: TRBV9; j_gene: TRBJ1-6; CDR3aa: ASSYGGSGEGSPLH
v_gene: TRBV9; j_gene: TRBJ1-2; CDR3aa: ASRSDFPGGYT
v_gene: TRBV27; j_gene: TRBJ2-5; CDR3aa: ASSFNRASRVAQY
v_gene: TRBV19; j_gene: TRBJ1-4; CDR3aa: ASRGWANEKLF
v_gene: TRBV5-1; j_gene: TRBJ2-5; CDR3aa: ASSLEAGSEETQY
v_gene: TRBV19; j_gene: TRBJ1-2; CDR3aa: ASSEFSGSPAGYT
v_gene: TRBV30; j_gene: TRBJ2-5; CDR3aa: AFTTGTGGGEQY
v_gene: TRBV5-1; j_gene: TRBJ1-4; CDR3aa: ASSRLDRGNEKLF
v_gene: TRBV19; j_gene: TRBJ2-1; CDR3aa: ASSKYSHEQF
v_gene: TRBV18; j_gene: TRBJ2-2; CDR3aa: ASSPGLQNTGELF
v_gene: TRBV15; j_gene: TRBJ1-2; CDR3aa: ATSRDRSGYGYT
v_gene: TRBV5-1; j_gene: TRBJ1-2; CDR3aa: ASSWDSDDGYT
v_gene: TRBV7-2; j_gene: TRBJ1-5; CDR3aa: ASSSQQGGQPQH
v_gene: TRBV19; j_gene: TRBJ2-3; CDR3aa: ASSLLPGTSVDTQY
v_gene: TRBV5-1; j_gene: TRBJ1-1; CDR3aa: ASSTYRGLSEAF
v_gene: TRBV2; j_gene: TRBJ1-1; CDR3aa: ASTKRRNTEAF
v_gene: TRBV6-6; j_gene: TRBJ1-4; CDR3aa: ASSYGGRGYDEKLF
v_gene: TRBV5-6; j_gene: TRBJ2-7; CDR3aa: ASSMGLANYEQY
v_gene: TRBV6-4; j_gene: TRBJ1-6; CDR3aa: ASRETETNSPLH
v_gene: TRBV6-1; j_gene: TRBJ2-5; CDR3aa: ASSDLHGEQETQY
v_gene: TRBV4-3; j_gene: TRBJ2-7; CDR3aa: ASSQDLWQNYEQY
v_gene: TRBV6-1; j_gene: TRBJ2-5; CDR3aa: ASSAQGQGARETQY
v_gene: TRBV28; j_gene: .; CDR3aa: ASSLLGQRDAYEQY
v_gene: TRBV4-1; j_gene: TRBJ1-1; CDR3aa: ASKATGMNTEAF
v_gene: TRBV27; j_gene: TRBJ1-6; CDR3aa: ASSWGAGTGFNSPLH
v_gene: TRBV6-1; j_gene: TRBJ2-1; CDR3aa: ASRILSGGGGEQF
v_gene: TRBV7-3; j_gene: TRBJ2-3; CDR3aa: ASSRLAGVLY
v_gene: TRBV18; j_gene: TRBJ1-1; CDR3aa: ASSPGTGGTEAF
v_gene: TRBV19; j_gene: TRBJ1-6; CDR3aa: ASSPWTGEDSPLH
v_gene: TRBV7-9; j_gene: TRBJ1-2; CDR3aa: ASSLLGTGGYT
v_gene: TRBV28; j_gene: TRBJ1-4; CDR3aa: ASRDRVTNEKLF
v_gene: TRBV9; j_gene: TRBJ2-3; CDR3aa: ASSPGTSGGPDLTQY
v_gene: TRBV9; j_gene: TRBJ1-2; CDR3aa: ASSVRATGGVYGYT
v_gene: TRBV28; j_gene: TRBJ2-5; CDR3aa: ASTNPLGGAETQY
v_gene: TRBV7-9; j_gene: TRBJ2-5; CDR3aa: ASNLAGARETQY
v_gene: TRBV19; j_gene: TRBJ2-7; CDR3aa: ASSMSEGDAYEQY
v_gene: TRBV5-6; j_gene: TRBJ1-4; CDR3aa: ASSRGRSNEKLF
v_gene: TRBV6-9; j_gene: TRBJ2-5; CDR3aa: ASSPIGASGQETQY
v_gene: TRBV19; j_gene: TRBJ1-4; CDR3aa: ASSSIGQHLLF
v_gene: TRBV7-9; j_gene: TRBJ1-4; CDR3aa: ASSFSQPEEKLF
v_gene: TRBV5-1; j_gene: TRBJ2-3; CDR3aa: ASSLGSGGTTDTQY
v_gene: TRBV28; j_gene: TRBJ1-5; CDR3aa: ASSRTGTGNQPQH
v_gene: TRBV18; j_gene: TRBJ1-1; CDR3aa: ASSLQGGNTEAF
v_gene: TRBV7-8; j_gene: TRBJ1-2; CDR3aa: ASSLAQGYGYT
v_gene: TRBV18; j_gene: TRBJ1-5; CDR3aa: ASSPPTLGAQH
v_gene: TRBV19; j_gene: TRBJ2-3; CDR3aa: ASSIGAGGCTDTQY
v_gene: TRBV18; j_gene: TRBJ1-2; CDR3aa: ASSRESGGSNYGYT
v_gene: TRBV18; j_gene: TRBJ2-5; CDR3aa: ASSRAGQETQY
v_gene: TRBV4-1; j_gene: TRBJ1-4; CDR3aa: ASSLQGAEKLF
v_gene: TRBV7-6; j_gene: TRBJ2-5; CDR3aa: ASSSSGQGGTQY
v_gene: TRBV21-1; j_gene: TRBJ2-3; CDR3aa: ASSNRVDTQY
v_gene: TRBV6-1; j_gene: TRBJ2-7; CDR3aa: ASSAGTSKSHFH
v_gene: TRBV7-9; j_gene: TRBJ1-2; CDR3aa: ASSFETGGAVVNYGYT